A single sample gave rise to the 8 T cell receptor beta chains below, sequenced in a study of cytotoxic CD8 clonotypes in ibrutinib-treated CLL. Only in-frame clones appear in the TCRdb table, and some are missing; sequencing was by immunoSEQ multiplex PCR. The sample includes about 150,000 clones, about 78% of them seen just once. The sequencing used PBMCs, collected after 24 months of ibrutinib treatment. The receptors stem from a human donor with chronic lymphocytic leukemia.

This chain links TRBV5-1 with TRBJ2-2; 8 nucleotides match TRBD1. The CDR3 consists of 16 residues. The V gene end was trimmed by 3 bases and the J gene end by 7 bases; junction bases not matched to a gene: 11. CDR1 and CDR2 from the germline V gene are SGHRS and YFSETQ. The CDR3 reads CASSSLDRVVDGELFF. The DNA for the CDR3 is TGCGCCAGCAGCTCCCTGGACAGGGTGGTGGACGGGGAGCTGTTTTTT.

V usage is TRBV7-2 and J usage is TRBJ1-4, with TRBD1 matching 10 bases. V shed 2 bases, J shed 6 bases, and the junction held 3 bases outside the gene matches. This CDR3 has 15 amino acids. Per the germline V gene, CDR1 is SGHTA and CDR2 is FQGNSA. In DNA form, the CDR3 reads TGTGCCAGCAGCTTACCCGGACAGGGGGATGAAAAACTGTTTTTT. Amino acid sequence: CASSLPGQGDEKLFF.

The rearrangement uses TRBV29-1 and TRBJ2-1, with D tentatively TRBD1 or TRBD2 (5 bases each). With 4 bases removed from V and 10 bases from J, the gap between germline ends came to 17 bases. The CDR3 length is 13 residues. The germline gives CDR1 SQVTM, CDR2 ANQGSEA. CDR3 region: CSVGHRLQVEQFF. CDR3 nucleotide sequence: TGCAGCGTTGGCCACAGACTACAGGTAGAGCAGTTCTTC.

The rearrangement joins TRBV30 to TRBJ1-5; tentative D call: TRBD1 (5 bases). The CDR3 extends over 16 amino acids. Germline V gene lookup returns CDR1 GTSNPN and CDR2 SVGIG (reference sequence). V gave up 4 bases and J gave up 1 base, with 17 bases separating them. The CDR3 DNA reads as TGTGCCTGGATGCCCTCCGGGGGTTGGAGCAATCAGCCCCAGCATTTT. It specifies CAWMPSGGWSNQPQHF.

The chain couples TRBV18 to TRBJ2-1, with 11 nucleotides matching TRBD2. V shed 0 bases, J shed 4 bases, and the junction held 2 bases outside the gene matches. CDR1 is KGHSH, CDR2 LQKENI, per germline. The CDR3 runs to 16 residues. The CDR3 DNA reads as TGTGCCAGCTCACCACCGGGACTAGCGGAATACAATGAGCAGTTCTTC. This gives the protein CASSPPGLAEYNEQFF.

This clone was seen only a few times. The chain employs TRBV5-5 and TRBJ2-5, with D perhaps TRBD1 (5 bases). CDR1 and CDR2 from the germline V gene are SGHKS and YYEKEE (reference sequence). V gave up 0 bases and J gave up 5 bases, with 8 bases separating them. The CDR3 spans 13 residues. CDR3 sequence reads: CASSLGGLETQYF. The CDR3 bases are TGTGCCAGCAGCTTGGGGGGCCTGGAGACCCAGTACTTC.

In this sample, this clone turned up once. The chain combines TRBV27 with TRBJ2-3; D may correspond to TRBD1 or TRBD2 (5 bases each). The germline CDR1 and CDR2 sequences are MNHEY and SMNVEV (reference sequence). The CDR3 is made up of 13 amino acids. Trimming removed 10 bases at V and 4 bases at J, with 15 bases between. CDR3 nucleotide sequence: TGTGCCACCCGCCGGGACCCGGCAGATACGCAGTATTTT. Its protein product is CATRRDPADTQYF.

The CDR3 coding sequence is TGTGCCAGCAGTTACGAGGGGAACTACGAGCAGTACTTC. Amino acid sequence: CASSYEGNYEQYF. The chain links TRBV6-5 to TRBJ2-7; D could derive from TRBD1 or TRBD2 (5 bases each). V lost 2 bases and J 3 bases, leaving 8 bases between the germline ends. The CDR3 has 13 amino acids. CDR1 and CDR2 from the germline V gene are MNHEY and SVGAGI.